One T cell receptor (beta chain) is described in this entry. Seattle's cohort entered during active infection and was followed longitudinally. The data originate from a study of blood T cell repertoires in COVID-19. Study summary: Sources were T cells, B-cell-depleted T cells, or PBMCs; the material itself was cDNA or gDNA.

The authors' processing: Nucleated cell number was recorded as an estimate derived from reference gene primer amplification. The protocol was immunoSEQ multiplex PCR, while the TCRdb copy is restricted to in-frame clones and leaves out a portion. D and trimming were read from the DNA, whereas the V and J calls and clone size are those reported in that table. The repertoire holds 200,000 to 250,000 clones, with 75% to 85% as singletons. The CDR3 is 16 residues long. V was cut by 11 bases and J by 4 bases, with 25 bases left in between. From germline, CDR1 is SNHLY and CDR2 FYNNEI. Source material: peripheral blood. This chain uses TRBV2 with TRBJ2-3, with a weak D call TRBD1 (7 bases). This receptor was taken from a woman in her 30s with COVID-19, enrolled during active disease. The chain's CDR3 is CADSGRGRGVADTQYF. In DNA form, the CDR3 reads TGTGCCGACAGCGGTAGGGGCAGGGGGGTTGCAGATACGCAGTATTTT.